Listed below are T cell receptor beta chains from one sample, sequenced in a study of blood T cell repertoires in COVID-19. Using immunoSEQ multiplex PCR, the repertoire was profiled, and TCRdb retains in-frame clones only, with some absent. Counted here are some 200,000 clones, 87% occurring once; the ten biggest clones make up roughly 21%. The sequenced sample was peripheral blood. The receptors were sampled from a man aged 55 to 70 with active or convalescent COVID-19. The CDR3 runs from the conserved cysteine through the conserved F or W. D genes are given only for firm matches. Rows give clone size only sometimes, using once, few, many, or a class for an expanded clone.

size: .
D: .
V: TRBV7-2
J: TRBJ2-3
CDR3: CASSFRGSSTDTQYF
DNA: TGTGCCAGCAGCTTTCGGGGGTCGAGCACAGATACGCAGTATTTT

size: few
D: TRBD1
V: TRBV5-1
J: TRBJ2-5
CDR3: CASSLAGQGSGETQYF
DNA: TGCGCCAGCAGCTTAGCCGGACAGGGGAGTGGAGAGACCCAGTACTTC

size: .
D: TRBD1
V: TRBV18
J: TRBJ1-1
CDR3: CASSHGGQRLLTNTEAFF
DNA: TGTGCCAGCTCTCACGGGGGACAGAGACTCTTAACGAACACTGAAGCTTTCTTT

size: .
D: .
V: TRBV7-8
J: TRBJ1-6
CDR3: CASSLGAGLYNSPLHF
DNA: TGTGCCAGCAGCTTAGGGGCAGGACTGTATAATTCACCCCTCCACTTT

size: .
D: .
V: TRBV5-4
J: TRBJ2-7
CDR3: CASSLPGAYEQYF
DNA: TGTGCCAGCAGCTTGCCGGGAGCCTACGAGCAGTACTTC

size: .
D: TRBD1
V: TRBV10-3
J: TRBJ1-6
CDR3: CAISGTGDSPLHF
DNA: TGTGCCATCAGCGGGACAGGGGATTCACCCCTCCACTTT

size: .
D: .
V: TRBV21-1
J: TRBJ1-2
CDR3: CASSKGLPGARRGYTF
DNA: TGTGCCAGCAGCAAAGGACTGCCAGGGGCACGGAGAGGCTACACCTTC

size: once
D: .
V: TRBV6-1
J: TRBJ2-6
CDR3: CASSVASSGANVLTF
DNA: TGTGCCAGCAGTGTAGCCAGCTCTGGGGCCAACGTCCTGACTTTC

size: few
D: TRBD1
V: TRBV15
J: TRBJ1-2
CDR3: CATSRARDRAFLGYGYTF
DNA: TGTGCCACCAGCAGGGCCCGGGACAGGGCTTTTTTGGGCTATGGCTACACCTTC

size: .
D: .
V: TRBV5-5
J: TRBJ2-7
CDR3: CASSLGQGIYEQYF
DNA: TGTGCCAGCAGCTTGGGTCAGGGGATCTACGAGCAGTACTTC

size: few
D: TRBD1
V: TRBV18
J: TRBJ1-1
CDR3: CASRTGLNTEAFF
DNA: TGTGCCAGCCGGACAGGGCTTAACACTGAAGCTTTCTTT

size: .
D: .
V: TRBV7-7
J: TRBJ2-7
CDR3: CASSPAPGAYEQYF
DNA: TGTGCCAGCAGCCCAGCCCCAGGGGCCTACGAGCAGTACTTC